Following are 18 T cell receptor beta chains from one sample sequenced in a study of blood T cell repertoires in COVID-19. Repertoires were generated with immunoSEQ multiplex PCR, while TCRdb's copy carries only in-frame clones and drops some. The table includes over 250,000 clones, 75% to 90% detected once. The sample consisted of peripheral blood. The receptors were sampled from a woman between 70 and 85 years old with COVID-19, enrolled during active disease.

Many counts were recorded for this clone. CDR3 sequence (DNA): TGTGCCAGCAGCCAAAGCACCTACAATGAGCAGTTCTTC. Protein sequence: CASSQSTYNEQFF. The chain links TRBV3-1 (or the pseudogene TRBV3-2) to TRBJ2-1; D is unresolved. Germline assignment: CDR1 LGHDT and CDR2 YNNKEL (reference sequence). The CDR3 covers 13 residues. Between the trimmed V and J ends, which lost 2 bases and 2 bases, there was a span of 4 bases.

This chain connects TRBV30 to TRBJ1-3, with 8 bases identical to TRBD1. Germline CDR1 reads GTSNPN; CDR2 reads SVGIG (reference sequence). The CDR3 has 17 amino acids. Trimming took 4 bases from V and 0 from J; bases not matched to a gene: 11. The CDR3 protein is CAWKLGQAKSSGNTIYF. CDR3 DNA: TGTGCCTGGAAGCTGGGACAGGCAAAGAGCTCTGGAAACACCATATATTTT.

CDR3 amino acids: CASRLVNSPLHF. The DNA for the CDR3 is TGTGCCAGCAGGTTAGTCAATTCACCCCTCCACTTT. This sequence joins TRBV3-1 (or the pseudogene TRBV3-2) and TRBJ1-6, with D unclear. Trimming pared 6 bases from V and 7 bases from J, leaving 7 bases between. The CDR3 is made up of 12 amino acids. Germline V gene sequence: CDR1 LGHDT, CDR2 YNNKEL (reference sequence).

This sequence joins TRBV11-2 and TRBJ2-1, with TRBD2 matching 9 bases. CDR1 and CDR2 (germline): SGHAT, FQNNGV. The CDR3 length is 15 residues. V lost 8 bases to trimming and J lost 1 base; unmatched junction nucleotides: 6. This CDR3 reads CASAALAGSYNEQFF. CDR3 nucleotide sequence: TGTGCCAGCGCCGCCCTAGCGGGGTCCTACAATGAGCAGTTCTTC.

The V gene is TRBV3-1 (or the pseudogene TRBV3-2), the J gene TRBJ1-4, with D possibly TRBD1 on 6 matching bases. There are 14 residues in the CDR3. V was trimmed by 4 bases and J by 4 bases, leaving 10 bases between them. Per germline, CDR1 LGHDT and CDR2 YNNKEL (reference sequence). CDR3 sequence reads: CASSRRQVNEKLFF. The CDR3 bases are TGTGCCAGCAGCCGAAGACAGGTTAATGAAAAACTGTTTTTT.

CDR3 residues: CASSLAGRGYTF. The CDR3, as DNA: TGTGCCAGCAGCTTGGCAGGGCGCGGCTACACCTTC. The chain links TRBV7-2 to TRBJ1-2; D is perhaps TRBD1 (5 bases). V was trimmed by 3 bases and J by 8 bases, leaving 10 bases between them. The CDR3 has 12 residues. Germline-derived CDR1 and CDR2 are SGHTA and FQGNSA. The entire variable domain, with the rest obtained from reference TRBV7-2 and TRBJ1-2, is as follows: GAGVSQSPSNKVTEKGKDVELRCDPISGHTALYWYRQSLGQGLEFLIYFQGNSAPDKSGLPSDRFSAERTGGSVSTLTIQRTQQEDSAVYLCASSLAGRGYTFGSGTRLTVV.

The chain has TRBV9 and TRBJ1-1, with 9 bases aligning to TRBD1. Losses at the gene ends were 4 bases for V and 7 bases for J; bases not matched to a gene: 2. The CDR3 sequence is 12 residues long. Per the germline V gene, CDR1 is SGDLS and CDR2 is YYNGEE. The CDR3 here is CASSTTGGEAFF. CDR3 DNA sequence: TGTGCCAGCAGCACGACAGGGGGTGAAGCTTTCTTT.

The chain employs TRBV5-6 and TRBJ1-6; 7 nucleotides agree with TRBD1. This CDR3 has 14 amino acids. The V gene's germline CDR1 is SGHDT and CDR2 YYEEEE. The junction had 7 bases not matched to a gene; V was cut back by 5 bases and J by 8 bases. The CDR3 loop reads CASSLPGTDSPLHF. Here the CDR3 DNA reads TGTGCCAGCAGTTTACCCGGGACAGATTCACCCCTCCACTTT.

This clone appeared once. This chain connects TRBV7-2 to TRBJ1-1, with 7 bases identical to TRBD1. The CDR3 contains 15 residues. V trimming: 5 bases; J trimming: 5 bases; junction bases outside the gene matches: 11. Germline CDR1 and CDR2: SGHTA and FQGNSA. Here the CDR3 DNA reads TGTGCCAGCAGCCCACGACAGGGTCAGGGAACTGAAGCTTTCTTT. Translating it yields CASSPRQGQGTEAFF.

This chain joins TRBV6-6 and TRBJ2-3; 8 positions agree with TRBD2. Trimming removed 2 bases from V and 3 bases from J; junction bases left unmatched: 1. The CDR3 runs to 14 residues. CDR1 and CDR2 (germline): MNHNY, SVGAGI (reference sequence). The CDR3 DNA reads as TGTGCCAGCAGTTACAGCGGGGGAACAGATACGCAGTATTTT. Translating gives CASSYSGGTDTQYF.

The CDR3 sequence: CATVVTAQETQYF. The CDR3 DNA reads TGTGCCACCGTGGTTACAGCCCAAGAGACCCAGTACTTC. V is TRBV24-1 and J is TRBJ2-5; D not certain. This CDR3 has 13 amino acids. V was clipped by 9 bases and J by 1 base, with 11 bases between them. Germline V lookup: CDR1 KGHDR, CDR2 SFDVKD.

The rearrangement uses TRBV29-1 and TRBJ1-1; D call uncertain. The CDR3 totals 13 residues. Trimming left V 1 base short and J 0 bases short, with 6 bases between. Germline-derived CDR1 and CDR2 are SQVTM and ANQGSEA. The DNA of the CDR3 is TGCAGCGTTGAAGGTCTAATGAACACTGAAGCTTTCTTT. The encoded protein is CSVEGLMNTEAFF.

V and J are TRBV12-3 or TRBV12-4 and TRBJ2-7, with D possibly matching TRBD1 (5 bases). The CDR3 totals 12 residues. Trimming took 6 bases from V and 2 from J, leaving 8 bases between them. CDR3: CASRDSTYEQYF. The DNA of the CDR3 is TGTGCCAGCAGAGACAGCACCTACGAGCAGTACTTC.

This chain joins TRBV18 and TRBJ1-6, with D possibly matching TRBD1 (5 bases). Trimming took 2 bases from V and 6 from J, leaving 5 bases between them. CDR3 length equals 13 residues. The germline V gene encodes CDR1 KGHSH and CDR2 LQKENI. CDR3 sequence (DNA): TGTGCCAGCTCACCAAGGGGTAATTCACCCCTCCACTTT. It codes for CASSPRGNSPLHF.

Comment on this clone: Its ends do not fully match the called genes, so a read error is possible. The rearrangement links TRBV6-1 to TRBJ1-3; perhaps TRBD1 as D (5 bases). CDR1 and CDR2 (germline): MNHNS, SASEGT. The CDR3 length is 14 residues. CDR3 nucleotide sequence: TGTGCCAGCGGTGAGTGGGACCCGGGAGCTGCCATATATTTT. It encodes CASGEWDPGAAIYF.

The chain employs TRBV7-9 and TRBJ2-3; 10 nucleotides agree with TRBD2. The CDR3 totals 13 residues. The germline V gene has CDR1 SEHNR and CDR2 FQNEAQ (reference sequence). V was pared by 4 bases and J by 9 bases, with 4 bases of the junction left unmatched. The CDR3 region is CASSSEAGGTQYF. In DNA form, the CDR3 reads TGTGCCAGCAGCTCGGAAGCGGGGGGGACGCAGTATTTT. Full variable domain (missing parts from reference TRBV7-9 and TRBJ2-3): DTGVSQNPRHKITKRGQNVTFRCDPISEHNRLYWYRQTLGQGPEFLTYFQNEAQLEKSRLLSDRFSAERPKGSFSTLEIQRTEQGDSAMYLCASSSEAGGTQYFGPGTRLTVL.

In DNA form, the CDR3 reads TGTGCCAGCAGCTATCGCGGGGGGCGGGAAGAGACCCAGTACTTC. This codes for CASSYRGGREETQYF. This chain uses TRBV7-2 with TRBJ2-5; 8 bases are shared with TRBD2. The germline V gene has CDR1 SGHTA and CDR2 FQGNSA. After removal of 4 bases from V and 3 bases from J, the junction contained 7 bases not matched to a gene. There are 15 residues in the CDR3.

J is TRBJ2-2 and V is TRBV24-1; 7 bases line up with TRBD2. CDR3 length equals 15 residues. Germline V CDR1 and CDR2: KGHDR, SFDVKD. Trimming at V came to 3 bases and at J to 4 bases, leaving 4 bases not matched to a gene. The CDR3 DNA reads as TGTGCCACCAGTGATCCCCCGGGGGGCACCGGGGAGCTGTTTTTT. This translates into CATSDPPGGTGELFF.